These 21 T cell receptor beta chains originate from one sample sequenced in a study of blood T cell repertoires in COVID-19. Assay used: immunoSEQ multiplex PCR; TCRdb lists only in-frame clones, some missing. The sample includes under 55,000 clones, about 85% of them seen just once. Source material: peripheral blood. The receptors here all came from a human donor in a cohort sampled during active COVID-19.

This chain connects TRBV5-8 to TRBJ2-7; unclear D gene. The CDR3 runs to 14 residues. The V end was cut by 6 bases, the J end by 1 base, with 14 bases between. Germline CDR1 reads SGHTS; CDR2 reads YDEGEE. CDR3 region: CASTPRTVSYEQYF. As DNA, the CDR3 is TGTGCCAGCACACCGCGCACGGTTTCCTACGAGCAGTACTTC.

This chain uses TRBV4-1 with TRBJ2-7, with 7 nucleotides matching TRBD2. V was pared by 1 base and J by 4 bases, with 4 bases of the junction left unmatched. From germline, CDR1 is MGHRA and CDR2 YSYEKL. This CDR3 contains 14 residues. CDR3 amino acids: CASSQGRREYEQYF. The CDR3 DNA reads TGCGCCAGCAGCCAAGGAAGGCGGGAGTACGAGCAGTACTTC.

The CDR3 DNA reads TGTGCCAGTCGGGAAACAGGGGCAGGAAACACCATATATTTT. It is translated as CASRETGAGNTIYF. This sequence joins TRBV28 and TRBJ1-3; 7 bases line up with TRBD1. The germline V gene has CDR1 MDHEN and CDR2 SYDVKM. Trimming took 9 bases from V and 4 from J; bases not matched to a gene: 9. CDR3 length equals 14 residues. Variable domain in full (rest from reference TRBV28 and TRBJ1-3): DVKVTQSSRYLVKRTGEKVFLECVQDMDHENMFWYRQDPGLGLRLIYFSYDVKMKEKGDIPEGYSVSREKKERFSLILESASTNQTSMYLCASRETGAGNTIYFGEGSWLTVV.

The CDR3 loop is CASSGRDSLETQYF. For the CDR3, the DNA is TGTGCCAGCAGCGGTAGGGACTCCCTAGAGACCCAGTACTTC. The chain is built from TRBV7-8 and TRBJ2-5; a weak D match, TRBD2 (6 bases). The CDR3 runs to 14 residues. Trimming took off 5 bases at V and 4 bases at J, with 14 bases between the two ends. CDR1 is SGHVS, CDR2 FQNEAQ, per germline.

This clone was seen only a few times. The chain uses TRBV15 and TRBJ1-3; D might be TRBD1 (5 bases). The CDR3 covers 15 residues. CDR1 is LNHNV, CDR2 YYDKDF, per germline (reference sequence). V shed 3 bases and J shed 8 bases, with 17 bases lying between them. As DNA, the CDR3 is TGTGCCACCAGCAGTGGAGGGCCTGAGGGACACACCATATATTTT. Its protein product is CATSSGGPEGHTIYF. Using reference TRBV15 and TRBJ1-3 for the parts outside the CDR3, the full variable domain is DAMVIQNPRYQVTQFGKPVTLSCSQTLNHNVMYWYQQKSSQAPKLLFHYYDKDFNNEADTPDNFQSRRPNTSFCFLDIRSPGLGDTAMYLCATSSGGPEGHTIYFGEGSWLTVV.

The chain links TRBV7-2 to TRBJ2-7; 7 bases map to TRBD2. This CDR3 is built from 17 residues. The junction had 13 bases not matched to a gene; V was cut back by 5 bases and J by 0 bases. In germline, CDR1 is SGHTA, CDR2 FQGNSA. As DNA, the CDR3 is TGTGCCAGCAGCGCGCCAAGGGTGGCGGGAGTCTCCTACGAGCAGTACTTC. Translating it yields CASSAPRVAGVSYEQYF. The full variable domain, its missing parts supplied by reference TRBV7-2 and TRBJ2-7, is GAGVSQSPSNKVTEKGKDVELRCDPISGHTALYWYRQSLGQGLEFLIYFQGNSAPDKSGLPSDRFSAERTGGSVSTLTIQRTQQEDSAVYLCASSAPRVAGVSYEQYFGPGTRLTVT.

The chain links TRBV19 to TRBJ2-1, with 10 bases fitting TRBD1. Per germline, CDR1 LNHDA and CDR2 SQIVND (reference sequence). This CDR3 is built from 15 residues. Unmatched junction bases numbered 8, after V lost 5 bases and J lost 7 bases. CDR3 in amino acids: CASSLNGQGGNEQFF. CDR3 sequence (DNA): TGTGCCAGTAGTCTAAACGGACAGGGGGGGAATGAGCAGTTCTTC.

This clone showed up just a few times. The CDR3 protein is CASFQGYGYTF. DNA for the CDR3: TGTGCCAGCTTCCAGGGCTACGGCTACACCTTC. V and J are TRBV28 and TRBJ1-2; weak D call: TRBD1 (5 bases). With 8 bases removed from V and 8 bases from J, the gap between germline ends came to 12 bases. CDR1 is MDHEN and CDR2 is SYDVKM in the germline V gene. This CDR3 is built from 11 residues.

The rearrangement joins TRBV28 to TRBJ2-7, with 8 bases fitting TRBD2. This CDR3 spans 13 amino acids. Germline trimming cut 6 bases from V and 5 bases from J; bases unmatched to any gene: 6. Germline values: CDR1 MDHEN, CDR2 SYDVKM. The CDR3 is CASSSHSGNEQYF. The DNA for the CDR3 is TGTGCCAGCAGCTCCCATAGCGGGAACGAGCAGTACTTC.

The CDR3 DNA reads as TGTGCCAGTAGTATAGCTGGCGGGAGGGCCTTCTACAATGAGCAGTTCTTC. Its protein product is CASSIAGGRAFYNEQFF. V gene TRBV19 combines with J gene TRBJ2-1; 9 bases line up with TRBD2. CDR1 and CDR2 from the germline V gene are LNHDA and SQIVND (reference sequence). Germline trimming cut 1 base from V and 3 bases from J; bases unmatched to any gene: 7. The CDR3 extends over 17 amino acids.

Only one count was recorded for this clone. J is TRBJ2-3 and V is TRBV9, with 7 nucleotides matching TRBD2. The germline V gene has CDR1 SGDLS and CDR2 YYNGEE. With V trimmed by 3 bases and J by 4 bases, 11 bases remained unmatched. CDR3 size: 16 residues. CDR3 sequence (DNA): TGTGCCAGCAGCGCGGCTCGGACTAGTTTCTCAGATACGCAGTATTTT. This translates into CASSAARTSFSDTQYF.

The chain combines TRBV6-1 with TRBJ1-1, with a weak D call TRBD1 (5 bases). Trimming stripped 3 bases from V and 6 bases from J, with 20 bases between. From germline, CDR1 is MNHNS and CDR2 SASEGT. The CDR3 contains 16 residues. The CDR3 loop reads CASSEGGLTRVPEAFF. Written as DNA, the CDR3 is TGTGCCAGCAGTGAGGGAGGGCTGACCAGGGTACCTGAAGCTTTCTTT.

The V gene is TRBV20-1, the J gene TRBJ1-5; maybe TRBD1 (5 bases). V lost 3 bases and J 3 bases, leaving 12 bases between the germline ends. There are 14 residues in the CDR3. Germline V gene lookup returns CDR1 DFQATT and CDR2 SNEGSKA (reference sequence). The CDR3 region is CSASGQGFNQPQHF. CDR3 nucleotides: TGCAGTGCTAGTGGGCAGGGTTTCAATCAGCCCCAGCATTTT.

This chain joins TRBV27 and TRBJ2-1; 11 nucleotides line up with TRBD1. This CDR3 contains 14 residues. Germline lookup yields CDR1 MNHEY and CDR2 SMNVEV (reference sequence). The junction had 5 bases not matched to a gene; V was cut back by 5 bases and J by 8 bases. In nucleotides, the CDR3 is TGTGCCAGCAGTCCGGGACAGGGGGTCCATGAGCAGTTCTTC. Translated, it gives CASSPGQGVHEQFF.

This chain uses TRBV5-1 with TRBJ2-2, with 10 bases lining up with TRBD1. Germline assignment: CDR1 SGHRS and CDR2 YFSETQ. Unmatched junction bases numbered 7, after V lost 4 bases and J lost 4 bases. This CDR3 has 16 amino acids. The CDR3: CASSIDRGLVTGELFF. The CDR3 DNA reads as TGCGCCAGCAGCATTGACAGGGGGCTCGTCACCGGGGAGCTGTTTTTT.

The chain is built from TRBV2 and TRBJ1-2; D perhaps matches TRBD1 (6 bases). Germline values: CDR1 SNHLY, CDR2 FYNNEI. The CDR3 contains 15 residues. V was clipped by 7 bases and J by 0 bases, with 15 bases between them. In DNA, the CDR3 is TGTGCCAGCACCGCCTGGGGGCGAGCTAACTATGGCTACACCTTC. Encoded protein: CASTAWGRANYGYTF.

The gene calls are TRBV9 and TRBJ2-1, with 8 bases fitting TRBD1. The junction had 15 bases not matched to a gene; V was cut back by 3 bases and J by 4 bases. This CDR3 is 18 amino acids long. The germline CDR1 and CDR2 sequences are SGDLS and YYNGEE. For the CDR3, the DNA is TGTGCCAGCAGCGAGTCCCGGGACAGGCCAGGGCTGTACAATGAGCAGTTCTTC. Protein sequence: CASSESRDRPGLYNEQFF.

J is TRBJ2-1 and V is TRBV6-1, with 12 bases lining up with TRBD2. V was pared by 3 bases and J by 7 bases, with 4 bases of the junction left unmatched. Germline CDR1 and CDR2: MNHNS and SASEGT. The CDR3 spans 15 residues. CDR3 region: CASSDALAGGNEQFF. The CDR3 region has the DNA TGTGCCAGCAGTGATGCCCTAGCGGGGGGGAATGAGCAGTTCTTC.

The rearrangement uses TRBV7-9 and TRBJ2-2, with TRBD2 identical over 9 bases. This CDR3 contains 18 residues. CDR1 is SEHNR, CDR2 FQNEAQ, per germline (reference sequence). The V gene end was trimmed by 5 bases and the J gene end by 5 bases; junction bases not matched to a gene: 15. In DNA form, the CDR3 reads TGTGCCAGCAGCGAGACTCGCGGGGGGGCCGGTATAACCGGGGAGCTGTTTTTT. Its protein is CASSETRGGAGITGELFF. Full variable domain (remainder filled in from reference TRBV7-9 and TRBJ2-2): DTGVSQNPRHKITKRGQNVTFRCDPISEHNRLYWYRQTLGQGPEFLTYFQNEAQLEKSRLLSDRFSAERPKGSFSTLEIQRTEQGDSAMYLCASSETRGGAGITGELFFGEGSRLTVL.

V usage is TRBV10-3 and J usage is TRBJ2-5; TRBD1 might be the D (7 bases). From germline, CDR1 is ENHRY and CDR2 SYGVKD. Trimming pared 5 bases from V and 5 bases from J, leaving 12 bases between. This CDR3 is built from 13 residues. CDR3 DNA: TGTGCCATCAGTCGACAGGGAGGCGAGACCCAGTACTTC. It yields the protein CAISRQGGETQYF.

The chain joins TRBV2 to TRBJ2-3; 13 nucleotides line up with TRBD2. Germline CDR1 and CDR2: SNHLY and FYNNEI. J was trimmed by 8 bases and V by 4 bases; bases with no gene match: 6. The length of the CDR3 is 15 residues. The CDR3 here is CASSARTSGSATQYF. The CDR3 DNA sequence: TGTGCCAGCAGTGCCCGGACTAGCGGGAGTGCTACGCAGTATTTT.